The clone carrying this T cell receptor (beta chain) was seen at least ten times. The source of the sample is a study of T cells in Graves' hyperthyroidism and ophthalmopathy. The TCR beta CDR3 regions underwent amplification using RNA transcripts as the source. Using the HTBI primer set, a first-round RT-PCR was run on the TCR CDR3. TCRdb itself ran the multiplex PCR reads through MiXCR, one entry per CDR3 protein. Of under 350,000 distinct CDR3 sequences listed, 15% to 20% are singletons. Ophthalmopathy cases met thresholds of Clinical Activity Score at least 3, NOSPECS grade at least 4 and duration under 3 months. Reasons for excluding patients were uncontrolled infection, other autoimmune disease, pregnancy or lactation. Diagnosis rested on symptoms, serum thyroxine and TRAb, thyroid ultrasound, and orbital computed tomography. The sample was blood. The receptor comes from an older woman with Graves' ophthalmopathy.

The CDR3 bases are TGTGCTAGTGGTTTGTTCGGGGGGGCAAGGTACGAGCAGTACTTC. Translation gives CASGLFGGARYEQYF. The chain links TRBV12-5 to TRBJ2-7, with TRBD2 identical over 8 bases. Germline V gene sequence: CDR1 LGHNT, CDR2 FRNRAP. J was trimmed by 4 bases and V by 2 bases; bases with no gene match: 7. This CDR3 spans 15 amino acids.